One and the same sample provided the 27 T cell receptor beta chains below, sequenced in a study of B cell selection in AIRE deficiency. Regulatory T cells were sorted as CD4+CD25hiCD127low/negative cells. Sequencing used immunoSEQ multiplex PCR; TCRdb keeps in-frame clones, though not all of them. Here the sample spans some 3,100 clones, 78% being singletons. The sequencing sample was made of Tregs sorted from PBMCs. The receptor set was obtained from a human donor with AIRE deficiency.

V and J are TRBV18 and TRBJ2-5; D ambiguous. V was clipped by 3 bases and J by 5 bases, with 4 bases between them. This CDR3 spans 11 amino acids. Looked up from germline, CDR1 is KGHSH and CDR2 is LQKENI. The CDR3 DNA reads TGTGCCAGCTCACCGGCGGAGACCCAGTACTTC. The encoded protein is CASSPAETQYF.

J is TRBJ1-5 and V is TRBV7-2; 8 positions match TRBD1. There are 14 residues in the CDR3. Germline lookup yields CDR1 SGHTA and CDR2 FQGNSA. The junction had 5 bases not matched to a gene; V was cut back by 4 bases and J by 6 bases. The CDR3 here is CASSSGQGAQPQHF. CDR3 bases: TGTGCCAGCAGCTCAGGACAGGGAGCTCAGCCCCAGCATTTT.

This chain uses TRBV2 with TRBJ1-1; 7 positions match TRBD1. The CDR3 runs 15 residues. Germline lookup yields CDR1 SNHLY and CDR2 FYNNEI. J lost 3 bases, V lost 2 bases, and 6 bases had no gene match. Here the CDR3 reads CASSEQGGWDTEAFF. DNA of the CDR3: TGTGCCAGCAGTGAACAGGGGGGATGGGACACTGAAGCTTTCTTT.

The chain links TRBV2 to TRBJ2-5; D may be TRBD1 (5 bases). This CDR3 has 11 residues. Germline-derived CDR1 and CDR2 are SNHLY and FYNNEI. Between the trimmed V and J ends, which lost 2 bases and 7 bases, there was a span of 5 bases. The chain's CDR3 is CASSERGTQYF. The CDR3 bases are TGTGCCAGCAGTGAAAGGGGGACCCAGTACTTC.

The V and J genes are TRBV7-9 and TRBJ1-5, with a weak D call TRBD1 (5 bases). The CDR3 has 15 residues. The germline CDR1 and CDR2 sequences are SEHNR and FQNEAQ (reference sequence). Trimming left V 1 base short and J 2 bases short, with 9 bases between. For the CDR3, the DNA is TGTGCCAGCAGCTTAGGTGGGGGTGGCAATCAGCCCCAGCATTTT. This translates into CASSLGGGGNQPQHF.

This clone qualifies as large (0.1 to 1%). This sequence joins TRBV7-9 and TRBJ2-5; 7 bases map to TRBD2. The CDR3 is 16 amino acids. The germline V gene encodes CDR1 SEHNR and CDR2 FQNEAQ (reference sequence). Trimming at V came to 5 bases and at J to 2 bases, leaving 11 bases not matched to a gene. CDR3 loop: CASSPRLAERQETQYF. CDR3 in DNA: TGTGCCAGCAGCCCTAGGCTAGCGGAAAGGCAAGAGACCCAGTACTTC.

The chain links TRBV10-3 to TRBJ2-1; 16 bases line up with TRBD2. Germline V gene data show CDR1 as ENHRY and CDR2 as SYGVKD. The V and J ends lost 3 bases and 9 bases, in that order; junction bases with no gene match: 11. This CDR3 is 18 amino acids long. The DNA of the CDR3 is TGTGCCATCAGTGACGTCGGGACTAGCGGGAGGGCCAGGGGTGAGCAGTTCTTC. Protein sequence: CAISDVGTSGRARGEQFF.

This clone was picked up one time. The genes are TRBV6-5 and TRBJ2-1; 10 nucleotides align to TRBD1. Germline V gene sequence: CDR1 MNHEY, CDR2 SVGAGI. The junction had 4 bases not matched to a gene; V was cut back by 1 base and J by 4 bases. The CDR3 is made up of 16 amino acids. In DNA form, the CDR3 reads TGTGCCAGCAGTTACTTGACAGGGGGCGGGTACAATGAGCAGTTCTTC. Residues: CASSYLTGGGYNEQFF.

This clone was detected only a few times. The chain uses TRBV6-1 and TRBJ1-4; 8 bases are a match to TRBD1. J gave up 7 bases and V 1 base, and 11 bases lay outside the gene matches. The length of the CDR3 is 17 residues. Germline V gene lookup returns CDR1 MNHNS and CDR2 SASEGT. The CDR3 loop reads CASSEGGGTGVSEKLFF. The CDR3 nucleotides read TGTGCCAGCAGTGAAGGGGGAGGGACAGGAGTAAGTGAAAAACTGTTTTTT.

The chain is built from TRBV9 and TRBJ2-1, with 11 bases matching TRBD2. The junction had 5 bases not matched to a gene; V was cut back by 3 bases and J by 3 bases. CDR1 and CDR2 from the germline V gene are SGDLS and YYNGEE. CDR3 size: 16 residues. In DNA, the CDR3 is TGTGCCAGCAGCGCTCTACTAGCGGGAGACTACAATGAGCAGTTCTTC. Its protein is CASSALLAGDYNEQFF.

The J gene is TRBJ1-5, the V gene TRBV11-2; 8 bases are a match to TRBD1. Trimming cost V 5 bases and J 5 bases; bases outside gene matches: 5. This CDR3 region has 14 residues. Per germline, CDR1 SGHAT and CDR2 FQNNGV. CDR3 coding DNA: TGTGCCAGCAGCCCGGGGACAGGCGATCAGCCCCAGCATTTT. It specifies CASSPGTGDQPQHF.

The chain employs TRBV2 and TRBJ1-2; no clear D gene. The length of the CDR3 is 12 residues. Germline CDR1 reads SNHLY; CDR2 reads FYNNEI. Trimming stripped 7 bases from V and 8 bases from J, with 14 bases between. The CDR3 DNA reads as TGTGCCAGCATCGAAACGGTGGACGGCTACACCTTC. It specifies CASIETVDGYTF.

The chain uses TRBV5-1 and TRBJ2-7; 8 nucleotides align to TRBD2. This CDR3 is 14 amino acids long. Germline V CDR1 and CDR2: SGHRS, YFSETQ. J was trimmed by 2 bases and V by 0 bases; bases with no gene match: 1. This CDR3 reads CASSLGAGAYEQYF. The DNA for the CDR3 is TGCGCCAGCAGCTTGGGAGCGGGAGCCTACGAGCAGTACTTC.

This rearrangement joins TRBV7-8 to TRBJ1-2; the D gene is possibly TRBD1 (5 bases). This CDR3 is built from 15 residues. Trimming pared 1 base from V and 8 bases from J, leaving 17 bases between. Germline loops: CDR1 SGHVS, CDR2 FQNEAQ. The CDR3 nucleotides read TGTGCCAGCAGCTTAGTCGGGACGGCATTTGGGGGCTACACCTTC. Encoded protein: CASSLVGTAFGGYTF.

DNA for the CDR3: TGCGCCAGCAGCTCATCATACGAGCAGTACTTC. Protein product: CASSSSYEQYF. V gene TRBV5-1 combines with J gene TRBJ2-7; D call uncertain. Germline loops: CDR1 SGHRS, CDR2 YFSETQ. Trimming took off 3 bases at V and 4 bases at J, with 5 bases between the two ends. The CDR3 covers 11 residues.

The genes are TRBV5-1 and TRBJ2-5, with TRBD2 identical over 7 bases. Germline values: CDR1 SGHRS, CDR2 YFSETQ. There are 16 residues in the CDR3. V gave up 0 bases and J gave up 4 bases; unmatched junction bases: 9. The CDR3 protein is CASSLDRGELGETQYF. CDR3 nucleotides: TGCGCCAGCAGCTTGGATCGGGGGGAATTAGGAGAGACCCAGTACTTC. The full variable domain, completed using reference TRBV5-1 and TRBJ2-5, is KAGVTQTPRYLIKTRGQQVTLSCSPISGHRSVSWYQQTPGQGLQFLFEYFSETQRNKGNFPGRFSGRQFSNSRSEMNVSTLELGDSALYLCASSLDRGELGETQYFGPGTRLLVL.

This clone was seen only once. The V and J genes are TRBV27 and TRBJ1-4; tentatively, D is TRBD1 (5 bases). Germline V CDR1 and CDR2: MNHEY, SMNVEV (reference sequence). CDR3 length equals 14 residues. V lost 3 bases, J lost 7 bases, and 12 bases lay in between. CDR3 loop: CASSLWQGGEKLFF. Here the CDR3 DNA reads TGTGCCAGCAGTTTGTGGCAGGGAGGTGAAAAACTGTTTTTT. Combining the CDR3 with reference TRBV27 and TRBJ1-4 gives the whole variable domain EAQVTQNPRYLITVTGKKLTVTCSQNMNHEYMSWYRQDPGLGLRQIYYSMNVEVTDKGDVPEGYKVSRKEKRNFPLILESPSPNQTSLYFCASSLWQGGEKLFFGSGTQLSVL.

The rearrangement links TRBV10-3 to TRBJ2-1; D is unclear. Per germline, CDR1 ENHRY and CDR2 SYGVKD. The CDR3 totals 13 residues. The V gene lost 3 bases and the J gene lost 6 bases, with 9 bases spanning the gap. As DNA, the CDR3 is TGTGCCATCAGTGATAAGTTGGTCAATGAGCAGTTCTTC. Translating gives CAISDKLVNEQFF.

V is TRBV7-2 and J is TRBJ2-5; 7 nucleotides agree with TRBD2. CDR1 and CDR2 (germline): SGHTA, FQGNSA. J was trimmed by 7 bases and V by 2 bases; bases with no gene match: 7. This CDR3 contains 14 residues. The CDR3: CASSLPSGMGTQYF. CDR3 in DNA: TGTGCCAGCAGCTTACCTAGCGGTATGGGGACCCAGTACTTC. The variable domain in full, with the rest retrieved from reference TRBV7-2 and TRBJ2-5, is GAGVSQSPSNKVTEKGKDVELRCDPISGHTALYWYRQSLGQGLEFLIYFQGNSAPDKSGLPSDRFSAERTGGSVSTLTIQRTQQEDSAVYLCASSLPSGMGTQYFGPGTRLLVL.

The gene calls are TRBV18 and TRBJ2-7; possible D gene TRBD1, 5 bases. Germline V gives CDR1 KGHSH, CDR2 LQKENI. The length of the CDR3 is 15 residues. Trimming took off 4 bases at V and 2 bases at J, with 15 bases between the two ends. For the CDR3, the DNA is TGTGCCAGCTCACAGACTGGGGCTTGGGCCTACGAGCAGTACTTC. It translates to CASSQTGAWAYEQYF.

The rearrangement uses TRBV6-6 and TRBJ1-5, with TRBD1 matching 9 bases. The CDR3 runs 15 residues. V lost 2 bases to trimming and J lost 2 bases; unmatched junction nucleotides: 1. CDR1 MNHNY and CDR2 SVGAGI come from the germline V gene (reference sequence). CDR3 protein: CASSYRTGGNQPQHF. CDR3 nucleotides: TGTGCCAGCAGTTACCGGACAGGGGGCAATCAGCCCCAGCATTTT.

The V gene is TRBV18, the J gene TRBJ2-3; 15 bases are shared with TRBD2. J was trimmed by 0 bases and V by 2 bases; bases with no gene match: 9. Germline V gives CDR1 KGHSH, CDR2 LQKENI. The CDR3 spans 20 residues. CDR3: CASSPIAGTSGRTSTDTQYF. The CDR3 coding sequence is TGTGCCAGCTCACCAATTGCGGGGACTAGCGGGAGGACTAGCACAGATACGCAGTATTTT. The whole variable domain, filled in from reference TRBV18 and TRBJ2-3, reads NAGVMQNPRHLVRRRGQEARLRCSPMKGHSHVYWYRQLPEEGLKFMVYLQKENIIDESGMPKERFSAEFPKEGPSILRIQQVVRGDSAAYFCASSPIAGTSGRTSTDTQYFGPGTRLTVL.

The V call is TRBV7-9, the J call TRBJ1-1; no clear D. CDR3 length equals 11 residues. The germline gives CDR1 SEHNR, CDR2 FQNEAQ (reference sequence). Trimming pared 4 bases from V and 5 bases from J, leaving 5 bases between. The CDR3 is CASSYGTEAFF. CDR3 sequence (DNA): TGTGCCAGCAGCTACGGGACTGAAGCTTTCTTT. Based on the CDR3 plus reference TRBV7-9 and TRBJ1-1, the full variable domain is DTGVSQNPRHKITKRGQNVTFRCDPISEHNRLYWYRQTLGQGPEFLTYFQNEAQLEKSRLLSDRFSAERPKGSFSTLEIQRTEQGDSAMYLCASSYGTEAFFGQGTRLTVV.

V usage is TRBV29-1 and J usage is TRBJ2-7, with TRBD1 as a possible D gene (5 bases). Trimming took off 5 bases at V and 0 bases at J, with 14 bases between the two ends. The germline CDR1 and CDR2 sequences are SQVTM and ANQGSEA. This CDR3 comprises 14 residues. The CDR3 DNA is TGCAGCGTTCGGGTCAGGGCGAGCTCCTACGAGCAGTACTTC. Protein sequence: CSVRVRASSYEQYF.

The genes are TRBV13 and TRBJ2-5, with 11 bases that match TRBD2. Germline V lookup: CDR1 PRHDT, CDR2 FYEKMQ (reference sequence). V trimming: 4 bases; J trimming: 3 bases; junction bases outside the gene matches: 4. The CDR3 has 15 residues. CDR3 sequence: CASSSPGLAEETQYF. The CDR3 nucleotides are TGTGCCAGCAGCTCCCCGGGACTAGCGGAAGAGACCCAGTACTTC.

The V gene is TRBV19, the J gene TRBJ2-1; 7 bases agree with TRBD2. V lost 8 bases and J lost 2; bases outside the gene matches: 6. Germline loops: CDR1 LNHDA, CDR2 SQIVND (reference sequence). CDR3 length: 14 amino acids. The CDR3 here is CASHESGTYNEQFF. The CDR3 coding sequence is TGTGCCAGTCACGAAAGCGGGACCTACAATGAGCAGTTCTTC.

Regarding this clone: Other nucleotide sequences from this sample produce the same CDR3. The chain is built from TRBV10-2 and TRBJ2-5; TRBD2 matches at 7 bases. Germline CDR1 is WSHSY and CDR2 is SAAADI. The CDR3 contains 15 residues. With V trimmed by 9 bases and J by 2 bases, 12 bases remained unmatched. The CDR3 DNA reads TGCGCCAGTATGGAGGCGGGAGTGGGGCAAGAGACCCAGTACTTC. Its protein product is CASMEAGVGQETQYF.